Included here is one T cell receptor (beta chain) sequence, with context. Its cognate antigen has yet to be identified. No much larger clone exists at a distance of one base, and base qualities are not known. At one collaborating source in Seattle, patients were enrolled during active infection and were followed longitudinally through the course of disease. Each collaborating institution followed its own protocols to collect whole blood in K2EDTA tubes. Collaborator samples were shipped for TCRbeta analysis as frozen whole blood, isolated PBMCs, or DNA extracted from either sample type. The sample is drawn from a study of blood T cell repertoires in COVID-19 (dated by TCRdb to 2018 to 2020). Study-level background: Collaborator samples came from the United States, Italy and Spain and covered acute and convalescent phases of COVID-19. The material from the prospective study consisted of cDNA or gDNA derived from T cells, B-cell-depleted T cells, or PBMCs. The dataset comprised deeply sampled blood TCRbeta repertoires from subjects exposed to, actively infected with, or recovered from COVID-19. The repertoires were released in a freely available public database intended as a resource for research on the immune response to SARS-CoV-2. The samples were drawn from the first 160 participants of the ongoing ImmuneRACE study and from 950 to 1,500 subjects provided by 6 global collaborators. Nearly every sample came with metadata listing a de-identified subject ID, COVID-19 status, age in years and sex. Where HLA class I and class II types were available, the types were taken from metadata supplied by the sample provider, not from assay-based typing.

The investigation overall reported the following: The quantity of clinical and demographic metadata differed by source and by participant and was supplied without curation.

TCRbeta CDR3 regions were amplified from genomic DNA using the immunoSEQ Assay, a bias-controlled multiplex PCR. Concerning the study's data processing: The number of nucleated cells in each sample was estimated from the amplification of reference gene primers within the assay. Sequence reads were collapsed and filtered to measure the absolute abundance of every unique TCRbeta CDR3 rearrangement. For each sample, productive Simpson clonality was calculated by taking the square root of Simpson's diversity index across productive rearrangements. Here the immuneACCESS table is served through TCRdb, limited to in-frame sequences with V and J called. Missing clones are a known gap in these copies; in checked studies unresolved V genes cover under half, and the rest lacks a known reason. For V, J and clone size, that table is used; D and trimming come from the DNA. Across this sample there are hundreds of thousands of clones, with about four fifths seen only once. The ten top clones hold 7.5% to 8% of the sample.

For CDR1 and CDR2, the germline V gene lists SGHAT and FQNNGV. Trimming at the junction amounts to 2 bases on V and 0 bases on J, and the germline ends lie 17 bases apart. The CDR3, from cysteine to phenylalanine, totals 18 residues. Left in the record is the CDR3 DNA by itself, 54 bases read in frame from the first base. The chain is assembled from TRBV11-2 and TRBJ1-3, and TRBD1 may be the D gene, going by 5 matching bases. Sequencing used peripheral blood. The receptor was derived from a woman older than 75 with COVID-19, enrolled during active disease. The DNA sequence follows: TGTGCCAGCAGCTTATATTTAGGGGCTAGTTACTCTGGAAACACCATATATTTT. Its coded protein is CASSLYLGASYSGNTIYF.